The 23 T cell receptor beta chains reported below all come from one sample, sequenced in a study of blood T cell repertoires in COVID-19. Only in-frame clones appear in the TCRdb table, and some are missing; sequencing was by immunoSEQ multiplex PCR. Among around 270,000 clones listed, 80% to 85% were seen once. The sample taken for sequencing was peripheral blood. These receptors came from a person between 65 and 79 years old with COVID-19, enrolled during active disease.

The V gene is TRBV25-1, the J gene TRBJ2-1; 10 bases are a match to TRBD2. This CDR3 has 15 residues. Trimming at V came to 2 bases and at J to 13 bases, leaving 11 bases not matched to a gene. Germline-derived CDR1 and CDR2 are MGHDK and SYGVNS. CDR3 DNA: TGTGCCAGCAGTGAAGGACGGCTAGCGGGAGCAGGCCAGTTCTTC. It translates to CASSEGRLAGAGQFF.

This clone was observed a handful of times. This chain connects TRBV6-6 to TRBJ2-7; TRBD1 is a possible D gene (5 bases). V dropped 4 bases and J dropped 5 bases, with 9 bases sitting between them. The CDR3 runs 12 residues. CDR1 is MNHNY and CDR2 is SVGAGI in the germline V gene (reference sequence). The CDR3 DNA follows: TGTGCCAGCAGTTTTGGACATGACGAGCAGTACTTC. It translates to CASSFGHDEQYF.

This chain connects TRBV20-1 to TRBJ1-6; D not resolved. Germline-derived CDR1 and CDR2 are DFQATT and SNEGSKA (reference sequence). V was shortened by 3 bases and J by 7 bases, with 13 bases between the two germline ends. This CDR3 is built from 14 residues. The CDR3 coding sequence is TGCAGTGCTAGTAGGCCGACAAGAAATTCACCCCTCCACTTT. The encoded protein is CSASRPTRNSPLHF.

V is TRBV7-3 and J is TRBJ2-2, with 10 bases identical to TRBD2. The V and J ends lost 5 bases and 1 base, in that order; junction bases with no gene match: 1. This CDR3 spans 15 amino acids. The germline gives CDR1 SGHTA, CDR2 FQGTGA. CDR3 protein: CASSRLAGNTGELFF. In DNA, the CDR3 is TGTGCCAGCAGCCGACTAGCGGGGAACACCGGGGAGCTGTTTTTT.

The chain joins TRBV5-1 to TRBJ1-6; weak D call: TRBD1 (5 bases). Germline CDR1 reads SGHRS; CDR2 reads YFSETQ. With 4 bases removed from V and 4 bases from J, the gap between germline ends came to 12 bases. This CDR3 spans 15 amino acids. CDR3 amino acids: CASSIDQGYNSPLHF. The CDR3 bases are TGCGCCAGCAGCATTGATCAGGGTTATAATTCACCCCTCCACTTT.

The V gene is TRBV12-5, the J gene TRBJ2-1, with TRBD2 matching 14 bases. The CDR3 has 17 amino acids. The trim removed 0 bases at V and 9 bases at J, leaving 7 bases unmatched. Germline-derived CDR1 and CDR2 are LGHNT and FRNRAP. This CDR3 is CASGLVVGTSGSGEQFF. The DNA for the CDR3 is TGTGCTAGTGGTTTGGTAGTTGGGACTAGCGGGAGTGGTGAGCAGTTCTTC.

This rearrangement joins TRBV5-1 to TRBJ2-1; D is unresolved. There are 14 residues in the CDR3. Trimming took off 4 bases at V and 3 bases at J, with 11 bases between the two ends. Looked up from germline, CDR1 is SGHRS and CDR2 is YFSETQ. This CDR3 reads CASSEVGSYNEQFF. The CDR3 coding sequence is TGCGCCAGCAGCGAGGTCGGCAGCTACAATGAGCAGTTCTTC.

This chain uses TRBV9 with TRBJ1-4; 7 nucleotides align to TRBD1. This CDR3 comprises 14 residues. V gave up 4 bases and J gave up 4 bases; unmatched junction bases: 4. Germline CDR1 reads SGDLS; CDR2 reads YYNGEE. The CDR3 spells CASSLTGINEKLFF. For the CDR3, the DNA is TGTGCCAGCAGCTTGACAGGGATTAATGAAAAACTGTTTTTT.

This chain connects TRBV19 to TRBJ2-1; D gene ambiguous. The length of the CDR3 is 12 residues. V was shortened by 5 bases and J by 9 bases, with 11 bases between the two germline ends. Germline-derived CDR1 and CDR2 are LNHDA and SQIVND (reference sequence). The CDR3 spells CASSQKWPEQFF. CDR3 coding DNA: TGTGCCAGTAGTCAGAAGTGGCCTGAGCAGTTCTTC.

This sequence joins TRBV28 and TRBJ2-3; 10 positions match TRBD2. CDR3 length: 16 amino acids. Germline V lookup: CDR1 MDHEN, CDR2 SYDVKM. J lost 5 bases, V lost 6 bases, and 11 bases had no gene match. The CDR3, as DNA: TGTGCCAGCAGCGATCTAGCGGGAGTGGGTTTAGATACGCAGTATTTT. The encoded protein is CASSDLAGVGLDTQYF.

This sequence joins TRBV18 and TRBJ2-1, with 9 nucleotides matching TRBD2. The germline CDR1 and CDR2 sequences are KGHSH and LQKENI. This CDR3 comprises 17 residues. V lost 3 bases, J lost 6 bases, and 12 bases stayed unmatched. CDR3 sequence (DNA): TGTGCCAGCTCACCTGCTAGCGGGACCGATTATTCCAATGAGCAGTTCTTC. Encoded protein: CASSPASGTDYSNEQFF.

The chain carries TRBV5-1 and TRBJ2-5, with D possibly being TRBD1 (6 bases). In germline, CDR1 is SGHRS, CDR2 YFSETQ. CDR3 length: 13 residues. V dropped 6 bases and J dropped 4 bases, with 13 bases sitting between them. The CDR3 sequence is CASTGSGVETQYF. As DNA, the CDR3 is TGCGCCAGCACTGGGTCAGGGGTAGAGACCCAGTACTTC. The entire variable domain, with the rest obtained from reference TRBV5-1 and TRBJ2-5, is as follows: KAGVTQTPRYLIKTRGQQVTLSCSPISGHRSVSWYQQTPGQGLQFLFEYFSETQRNKGNFPGRFSGRQFSNSRSEMNVSTLELGDSALYLCASTGSGVETQYFGPGTRLLVL.

This clone was observed a single time. The chain has TRBV11-2 and TRBJ1-1; tentative D call: TRBD1 (6 bases). V lost 0 bases and J lost 1, with 6 bases in between. Germline CDR1 SGHAT, CDR2 FQNNGV. This CDR3 has 14 residues. The CDR3 DNA sequence: TGTGCCAGCAGCTTAGAGGGGGCGAACACTGAAGCTTTCTTT. Amino acids: CASSLEGANTEAFF.

This rearrangement joins TRBV6-2 or TRBV6-3 to TRBJ2-7; 9 nucleotides line up with TRBD2. This CDR3 is built from 15 residues. CDR1 is MNHEY and CDR2 is SVGEGT in the germline V gene. With 2 bases clipped from V and 7 bases from J, the junction kept 9 bases outside the gene matches. This chain's CDR3 is CASSYQREVGEEQYF. Written as DNA, the CDR3 is TGTGCCAGCAGTTACCAGCGGGAGGTAGGGGAGGAGCAGTACTTC.

The V gene is TRBV7-3, the J gene TRBJ2-1, with 7 bases fitting TRBD2. Germline CDR1 is SGHTA and CDR2 is FQGTGA. The CDR3 totals 16 residues. V shed 5 bases and J 0 bases; nucleotides not matched to a gene: 7. CDR3 sequence: CASSPLGGGSYNEQFF. The CDR3 region has the DNA TGTGCCAGCAGCCCCTTGGGCGGGGGCTCCTACAATGAGCAGTTCTTC.

V usage is TRBV10-3 and J usage is TRBJ1-1; tentatively, D is TRBD1 (6 bases). Germline CDR1 is ENHRY and CDR2 is SYGVKD. Deletions cut 8 bases from V and 0 bases from J, with 13 bases between. The CDR3 sequence is 14 residues long. The CDR3 is CAISGGRMNTEAFF. CDR3 nucleotides: TGTGCCATCTCGGGGGGCCGGATGAACACTGAAGCTTTCTTT.

This clone came up once. The chain uses TRBV15 and TRBJ1-1, with D possibly TRBD1 on 5 matching bases. Trimming shortened V by 0 bases and J by 5 bases, and 19 bases separated the two germline ends. CDR3 size: 17 residues. Germline CDR1 is LNHNV and CDR2 is YYDKDF (reference sequence). The CDR3 reads CATSRDAGQSGATEAFF. CDR3 nucleotides: TGTGCCACCAGCAGAGACGCGGGGCAGAGCGGAGCGACTGAAGCTTTCTTT.

The chain links TRBV11-3 to TRBJ2-1; D is undetermined. Germline V gene data show CDR1 as SGHNT and CDR2 as YENEEA. V lost 4 bases to trimming and J lost 9 bases, with 13 bases between them. This CDR3 region has 13 residues. The chain's CDR3 is CASSSRYKSEQFF. DNA for the CDR3: TGTGCCAGCAGCTCCCGATACAAGTCTGAGCAGTTCTTC.

The table lists this clone with a few counts. The V gene is TRBV29-1, the J gene TRBJ2-3, with 7 bases lining up with TRBD1. CDR1 is SQVTM and CDR2 is ANQGSEA in the germline V gene. This CDR3 has 13 residues. Germline trimming cut 7 bases from V and 9 bases from J; bases unmatched to any gene: 13. The CDR3 here is CSEPRTGAITQYF. For the CDR3, the DNA is TGCAGCGAGCCCCGGACAGGAGCTATCACGCAGTATTTT.

This clone was detected once. CDR3 DNA: TGTGCCAGCTTCCGGGGGAAAGAAGCTTTCTTT. It yields the protein CASFRGKEAFF. V is TRBV19 and J is TRBJ1-1, with D possibly TRBD1 on 5 matching bases. Trimming pared 9 bases from V and 8 bases from J, leaving 13 bases between. This CDR3 has 11 amino acids. The germline V gene encodes CDR1 LNHDA and CDR2 SQIVND (reference sequence).

This clone was observed a few times. V is TRBV7-9 and J is TRBJ2-1; 10 bases are shared with TRBD1. Losses at the gene ends were 6 bases for V and 2 bases for J; bases not matched to a gene: 7. The CDR3 has 16 amino acids. Germline V gene data show CDR1 as SEHNR and CDR2 as FQNEAQ (reference sequence). CDR3 residues: CASSLSGTGAYNEQFF. In nucleotides, the CDR3 is TGTGCCAGCAGTTTATCCGGGACAGGGGCCTACAATGAGCAGTTCTTC.

The chain employs TRBV28 and TRBJ1-6; 9 nucleotides match TRBD1. Germline V CDR1 and CDR2: MDHEN, SYDVKM. The J segment lost 7 bases and the V segment lost 10 bases, leaving 5 bases of the junction unmatched. This CDR3 is 13 amino acids long. The CDR3 DNA reads as TGTGCCACCAGGGACAGGGCAAATTCACCCCTCCACTTT. Translated, it gives CATRDRANSPLHF.

Only a few counts were recorded for this clone. V usage is TRBV19 and J usage is TRBJ2-5; 8 nucleotides line up with TRBD2. The CDR3 has 14 amino acids. Germline lookup yields CDR1 LNHDA and CDR2 SQIVND (reference sequence). V lost 7 bases to trimming and J lost 5 bases; unmatched junction nucleotides: 9. CDR3 residues: CASTQRGLGETQYF. In DNA form, the CDR3 reads TGTGCCAGTACTCAGCGGGGGCTCGGGGAGACCCAGTACTTC.